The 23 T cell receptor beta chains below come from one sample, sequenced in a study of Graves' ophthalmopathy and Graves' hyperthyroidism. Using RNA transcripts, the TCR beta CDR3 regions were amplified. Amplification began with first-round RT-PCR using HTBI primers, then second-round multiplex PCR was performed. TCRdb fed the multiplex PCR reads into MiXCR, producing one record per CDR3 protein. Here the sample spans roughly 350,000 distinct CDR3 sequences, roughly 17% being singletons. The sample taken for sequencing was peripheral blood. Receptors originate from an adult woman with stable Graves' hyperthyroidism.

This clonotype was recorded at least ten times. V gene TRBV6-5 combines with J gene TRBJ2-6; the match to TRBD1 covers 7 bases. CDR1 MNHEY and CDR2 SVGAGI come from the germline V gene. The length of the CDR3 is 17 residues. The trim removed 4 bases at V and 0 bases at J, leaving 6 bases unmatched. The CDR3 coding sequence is TGTGCCAGCAGTTCCGGGACAGAGGACTCTGGGGCCAACGTCCTGACTTTC. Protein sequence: CASSSGTEDSGANVLTF.

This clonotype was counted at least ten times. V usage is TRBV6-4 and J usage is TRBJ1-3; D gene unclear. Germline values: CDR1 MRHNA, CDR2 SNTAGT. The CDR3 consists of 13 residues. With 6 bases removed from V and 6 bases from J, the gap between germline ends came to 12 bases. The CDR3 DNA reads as TGTGCCAGCAGCCGACCTCAAAAAAACACCATATATTTT. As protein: CASSRPQKNTIYF.

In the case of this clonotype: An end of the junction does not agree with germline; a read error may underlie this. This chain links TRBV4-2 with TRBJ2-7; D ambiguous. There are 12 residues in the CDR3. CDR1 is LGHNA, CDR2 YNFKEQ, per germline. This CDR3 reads CSSSQDGHEQYF. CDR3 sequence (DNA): TGTTCCAGCAGCCAAGACGGACACGAGCAGTACTTC.

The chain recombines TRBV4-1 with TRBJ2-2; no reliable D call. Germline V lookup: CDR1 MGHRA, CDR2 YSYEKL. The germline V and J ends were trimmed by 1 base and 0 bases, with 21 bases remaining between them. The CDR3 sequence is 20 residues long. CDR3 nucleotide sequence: TGCGCCAGCAGCCAAGGGGGTTTTCGTCTAGGACGGACGAACACCGGGGAGCTGTTTTTT. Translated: CASSQGGFRLGRTNTGELFF.

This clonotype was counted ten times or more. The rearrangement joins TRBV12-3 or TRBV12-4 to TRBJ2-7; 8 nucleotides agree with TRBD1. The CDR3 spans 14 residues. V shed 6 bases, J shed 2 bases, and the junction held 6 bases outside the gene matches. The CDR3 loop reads CASRDGQGPYEQYF. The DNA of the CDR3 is TGTGCCAGCAGAGACGGACAGGGCCCCTACGAGCAGTACTTC.

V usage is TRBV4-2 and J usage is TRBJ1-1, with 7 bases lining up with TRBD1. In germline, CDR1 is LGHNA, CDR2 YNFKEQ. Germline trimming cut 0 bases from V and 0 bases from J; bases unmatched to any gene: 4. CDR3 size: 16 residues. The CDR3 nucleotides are TGTGCCAGCAGCCAAGACCGGGGACAGATGAACACTGAAGCTTTCTTT. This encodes CASSQDRGQMNTEAFF.

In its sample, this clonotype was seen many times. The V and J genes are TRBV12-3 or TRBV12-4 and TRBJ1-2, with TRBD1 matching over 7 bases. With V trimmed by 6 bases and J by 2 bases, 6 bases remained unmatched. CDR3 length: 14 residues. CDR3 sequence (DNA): TGTGCCAGCAGCCGGGACAGCCCCAACTATGGCTACACCTTC. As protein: CASSRDSPNYGYTF.

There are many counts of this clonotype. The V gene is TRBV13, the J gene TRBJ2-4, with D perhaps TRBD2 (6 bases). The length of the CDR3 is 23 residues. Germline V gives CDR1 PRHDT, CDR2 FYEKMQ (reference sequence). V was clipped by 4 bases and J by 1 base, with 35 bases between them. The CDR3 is CASSSSFQTGSGFDGRAKNIQYF. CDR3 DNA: TGTGCCAGCAGCTCTAGTTTTCAAACCGGGAGCGGGTTCGATGGGCGGGCCAAAAACATTCAGTACTTC. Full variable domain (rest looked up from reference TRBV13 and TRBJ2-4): AAGVIQSPRHLIKEKRETATLKCYPIPRHDTVYWYQQGPGQDPQFLISFYEKMQSDKGSIPDRFSAQQFSDYHSELNMSSLELGDSALYFCASSSSFQTGSGFDGRAKNIQYFGAGTRLSVL.

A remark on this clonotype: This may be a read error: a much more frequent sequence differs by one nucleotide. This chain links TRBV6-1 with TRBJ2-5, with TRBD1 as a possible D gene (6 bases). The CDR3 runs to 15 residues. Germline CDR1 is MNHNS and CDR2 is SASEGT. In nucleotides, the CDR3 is TGTGCCAGCAGTCAGCCTCAGGGGTTCCAAGAGACCAAGTACTTC. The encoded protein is CASSQPQGFQETKYF.

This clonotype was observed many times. CDR3 sequence reads: CASRQGSSGNTIYF. The CDR3 nucleotides read TGTGCCAGCAGACAGGGGTCATCTGGAAACACCATATATTTT. V is TRBV2 and J is TRBJ1-3; TRBD1 agrees at 7 bases. The germline V gene encodes CDR1 SNHLY and CDR2 FYNNEI. J was trimmed by 1 base and V by 6 bases; bases with no gene match: 3. This CDR3 is built from 14 residues.

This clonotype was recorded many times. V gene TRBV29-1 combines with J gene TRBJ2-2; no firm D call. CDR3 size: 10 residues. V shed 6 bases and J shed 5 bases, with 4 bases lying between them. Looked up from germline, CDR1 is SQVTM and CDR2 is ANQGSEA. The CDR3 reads CSVPTGELFF. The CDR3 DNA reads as TGCAGCGTACCGACCGGGGAGCTGTTTTTT.

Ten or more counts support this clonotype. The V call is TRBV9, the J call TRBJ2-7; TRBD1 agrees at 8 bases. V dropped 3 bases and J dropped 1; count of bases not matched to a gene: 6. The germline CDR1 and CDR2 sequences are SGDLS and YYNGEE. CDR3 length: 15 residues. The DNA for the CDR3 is TGTGCCAGCAGCGCAGGACAGGGCTCATCCTACGAGCAGTACTTC. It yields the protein CASSAGQGSSYEQYF.

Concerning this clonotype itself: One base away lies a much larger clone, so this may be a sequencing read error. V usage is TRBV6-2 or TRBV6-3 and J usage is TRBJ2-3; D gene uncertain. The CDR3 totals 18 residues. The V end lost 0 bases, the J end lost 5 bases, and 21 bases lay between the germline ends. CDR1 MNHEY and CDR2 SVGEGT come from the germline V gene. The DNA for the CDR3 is TGTGCCAGCAGTTACTCGGCCCCGTACGGTTTTATGGTAGATACGCAGTATTTT. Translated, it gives CASSYSAPYGFMVDTQYF.

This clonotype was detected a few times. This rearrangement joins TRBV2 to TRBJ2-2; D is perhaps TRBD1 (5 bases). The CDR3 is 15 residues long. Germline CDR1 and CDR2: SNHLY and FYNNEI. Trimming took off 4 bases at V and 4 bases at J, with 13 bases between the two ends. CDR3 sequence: CASSADTIFTGELFF. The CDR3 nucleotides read TGTGCCAGCAGTGCGGACACAATCTTCACCGGGGAGCTGTTTTTT.

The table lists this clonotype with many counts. CDR3 loop: CASSLVGGPHSNQPQHF. CDR3 nucleotide sequence: TGTGCCAGCAGCTTAGTGGGGGGACCCCATAGCAATCAGCCCCAGCATTTT. This chain uses TRBV7-2 with TRBJ1-5; D is possibly TRBD1 (5 bases). The CDR3 is 17 residues long. Germline assignment: CDR1 SGHTA and CDR2 FQGNSA. V lost 1 base to trimming and J lost 0 bases, with 13 bases between them.

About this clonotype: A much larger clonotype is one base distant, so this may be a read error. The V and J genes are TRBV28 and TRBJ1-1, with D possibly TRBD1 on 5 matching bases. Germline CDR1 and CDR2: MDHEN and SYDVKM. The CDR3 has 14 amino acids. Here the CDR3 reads CASSRHPRGTEALF. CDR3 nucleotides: TGTGCCAGCAGCCGACACCCCCGGGGCACTGAAGCTCTCTTT.

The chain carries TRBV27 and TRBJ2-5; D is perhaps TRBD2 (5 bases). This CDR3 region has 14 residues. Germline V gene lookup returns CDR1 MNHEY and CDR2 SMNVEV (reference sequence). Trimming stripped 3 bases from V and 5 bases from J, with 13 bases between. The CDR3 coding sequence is TGTGCCAGCAGTTTCGTGCCTAGCTCGGAGACCCAGTACTTC. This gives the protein CASSFVPSSETQYF.

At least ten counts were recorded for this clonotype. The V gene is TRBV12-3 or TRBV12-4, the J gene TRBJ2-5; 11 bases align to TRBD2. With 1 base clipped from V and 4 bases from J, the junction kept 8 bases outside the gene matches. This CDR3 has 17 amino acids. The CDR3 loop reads CASSLEVAGGRGETQYF. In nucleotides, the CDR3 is TGTGCCAGCAGTTTAGAAGTAGCGGGAGGGCGGGGAGAGACCCAGTACTTC.

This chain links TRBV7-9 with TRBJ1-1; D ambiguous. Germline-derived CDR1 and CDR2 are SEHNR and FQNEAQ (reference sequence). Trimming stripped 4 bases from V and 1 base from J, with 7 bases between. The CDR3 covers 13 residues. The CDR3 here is CASSSSQNTEAFF. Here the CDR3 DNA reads TGTGCCAGCAGCTCTAGTCAGAACACTGAAGCTTTCTTT.

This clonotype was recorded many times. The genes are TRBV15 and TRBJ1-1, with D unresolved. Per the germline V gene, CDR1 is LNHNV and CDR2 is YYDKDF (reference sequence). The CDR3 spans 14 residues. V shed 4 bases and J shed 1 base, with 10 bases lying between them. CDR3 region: CATSKKAPNTEAFF. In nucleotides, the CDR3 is TGTGCCACCAGCAAGAAGGCGCCGAACACTGAAGCTTTCTTT.

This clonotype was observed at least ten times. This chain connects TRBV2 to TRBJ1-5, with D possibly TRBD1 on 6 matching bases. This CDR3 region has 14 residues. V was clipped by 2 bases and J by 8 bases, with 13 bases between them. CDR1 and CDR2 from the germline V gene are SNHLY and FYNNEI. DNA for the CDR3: TGTGCCAGCAGTGAACTACAGGGTGGAAAGCCCCAGCATTTT. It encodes CASSELQGGKPQHF.

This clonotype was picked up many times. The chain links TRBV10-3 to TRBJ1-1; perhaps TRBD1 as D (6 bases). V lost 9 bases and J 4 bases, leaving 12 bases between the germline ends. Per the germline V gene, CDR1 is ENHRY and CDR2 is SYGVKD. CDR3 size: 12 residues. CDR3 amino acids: CAILGGGTEAFF. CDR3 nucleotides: TGTGCCATTCTAGGGGGTGGCACTGAAGCTTTCTTT.

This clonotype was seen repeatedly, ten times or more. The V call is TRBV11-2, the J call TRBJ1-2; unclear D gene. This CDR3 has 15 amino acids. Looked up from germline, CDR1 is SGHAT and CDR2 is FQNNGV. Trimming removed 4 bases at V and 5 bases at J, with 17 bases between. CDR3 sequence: CASSYSGVSEYGYTF. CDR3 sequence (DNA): TGTGCCAGCAGCTATAGTGGGGTATCGGAGTATGGCTACACCTTC.